These 2 T cell receptor beta chains originate from one sample sequenced in a study of cytomegalovirus exposure and HLA in healthy donors. Primers included in the PCR were 60 Vbeta and 13 Jbeta primers. Assay used: immunoSEQ multiplex PCR; TCRdb lists only in-frame clones, some missing. The data hold roughly 200,000 clones, with about 86% observed a single time. The sequenced material came from PBMCs. Every receptor here comes from a woman aged 25 to 45 in good health and CMV-seronegative.

This sequence joins TRBV5-1 and TRBJ2-5; TRBD2 might be the D (7 bases). Trimming pared 1 base from V and 4 bases from J, leaving 11 bases between. Germline V lookup: CDR1 SGHRS, CDR2 YFSETQ. This CDR3 has 14 amino acids. The DNA of the CDR3 is TGCGCCAGCAGCTTGTTGGGGGGGCCAGAGACCCAGTACTTC. Encoded protein: CASSLLGGPETQYF.

The chain joins TRBV19 to TRBJ2-7; 10 nucleotides agree with TRBD2. V gave up 1 base and J gave up 3 bases; unmatched junction bases: 3. CDR3 length: 15 amino acids. Germline CDR1 LNHDA, CDR2 SQIVND (reference sequence). CDR3 in DNA: TGTGCCAGTAGTATAGCTAGCGGGAGACTCTACGAGCAGTACTTC. It is translated as CASSIASGRLYEQYF. Supplemented by reference TRBV19 and TRBJ2-7, the full variable domain reads DGGITQSPKYLFRKEGQNVTLSCEQNLNHDAMYWYRQDPGQGLRLIYYSQIVNDFQKGDIAEGYSVSREKKESFPLTVTSAQKNPTAFYLCASSIASGRLYEQYFGPGTRLTVT.